The 3 T cell receptor beta chains reported below all come from one sample, sequenced in a study of CD8 T cells in ankylosing spondylitis. Study-level results: Seemingly characteristic of ankylosing spondylitis blood was a TCR beta motif consisting of several highly homologous variants.

A single record per CDR3 protein comes from TCRdb applying MiXCR to the 5' RACE reads. Of 800,000 to 900,000 distinct CDR3 sequences listed, 10% to 15% are singletons. No antigen has been assigned to these receptors. The sequencing sample was made of blood, either unsorted or a sorted T cell fraction (not recorded which). These receptor sequences come from a male donor with ankylosing spondylitis.

There are many counts of this clonotype. In DNA form, the CDR3 reads TGCAGCGTTGGAGGGATCCGCGAGGGGACCCAGTACTTC. As protein: CSVGGIREGTQYF. This chain uses TRBV29-1 with TRBJ2-5, with TRBD2 as a possible D gene (5 bases). CDR1 is SQVTM and CDR2 is ANQGSEA in the germline V gene. V lost 4 bases, J lost 7 bases, and 16 bases lay in between. There are 13 residues in the CDR3. The whole variable domain, remainder taken from reference TRBV29-1 and TRBJ2-5, is SAVISQKPSRDICQRGTSLTIQCQVDSQVTMMFWYRQQPGQSLTLIATANQGSEATYESGFVIDKFPISRPNLTFSTLTVSNMSPEDSSIYLCSVGGIREGTQYFGPGTRLLVL.

A few counts support this clonotype. V is TRBV20-1 and J is TRBJ1-2; 7 positions agree with TRBD1. Germline V gene data show CDR1 as DFQATT and CDR2 as SNEGSKA (reference sequence). The CDR3 contains 12 residues. V trimming: 6 bases; J trimming: 4 bases; junction bases outside the gene matches: 5. In DNA, the CDR3 is TGCAGTGCCCGGGGACAGATCTATGGCTACACCTTC. Translating it yields CSARGQIYGYTF.

There are many counts of this clonotype. This chain joins TRBV5-1 and TRBJ1-6; D is unclear. Germline V gene data show CDR1 as SGHRS and CDR2 as YFSETQ. V lost 3 bases to trimming and J lost 7 bases, with 5 bases between them. The CDR3 length is 12 residues. The DNA of the CDR3 is TGCGCCAGCAGCTCCGACAATTCACCCCTCCACTTT. It translates to CASSSDNSPLHF.